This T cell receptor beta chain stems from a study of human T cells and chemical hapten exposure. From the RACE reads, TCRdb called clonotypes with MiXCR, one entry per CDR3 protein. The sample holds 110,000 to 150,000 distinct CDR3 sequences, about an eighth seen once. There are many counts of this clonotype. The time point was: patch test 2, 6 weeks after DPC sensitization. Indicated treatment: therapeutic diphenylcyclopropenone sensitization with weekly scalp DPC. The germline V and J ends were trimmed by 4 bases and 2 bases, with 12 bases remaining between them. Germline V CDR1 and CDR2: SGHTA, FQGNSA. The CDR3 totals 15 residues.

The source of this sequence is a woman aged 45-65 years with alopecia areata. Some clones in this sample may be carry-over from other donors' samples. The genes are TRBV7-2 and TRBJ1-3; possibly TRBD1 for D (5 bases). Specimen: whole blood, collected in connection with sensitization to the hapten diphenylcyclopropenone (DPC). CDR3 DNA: TGTGCCAGCAGCTCCTTTCCAGGGACTGGAAACACCATATATTTT. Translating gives CASSSFPGTGNTIYF. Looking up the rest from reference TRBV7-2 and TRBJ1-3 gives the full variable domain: GAGVSQSPSNKVTEKGKDVELRCDPISGHTALYWYRQSLGQGLEFLIYFQGNSAPDKSGLPSDRFSAERTGGSVSTLTIQRTQQEDSAVYLCASSSFPGTGNTIYFGEGSWLTVV.